This is a list of T cell receptor beta chains from one sample in a study of CD8 T cells in ankylosing spondylitis. TCRdb re-analysed the 5' RACE reads in MiXCR, keeping a single row per CDR3 protein. The sample yields around 130,000 distinct CDR3 sequences, 7% seen once. Sequences were obtained from blood, either unsorted or a sorted T cell fraction (not recorded which). The origin of the receptors is a male donor with ankylosing spondylitis or in good health (not recorded which). CDR3s include the opening cysteine and the closing phenylalanine or tryptophan. A D gene is named only where the DNA matches it firmly. A clone size is listed for some rows: how often the clone was seen (once, few, many), or a class if it is expanded.

clone size	V gene	D gene	J gene	CDR3 protein	CDR3 DNA
many	TRBV20-1	TRBD2	TRBJ2-3	CSAMVGKRGAADTQYF	TGCAGTGCCATGGTGGGCAAGCGGGGAGCGGCAGATACGCAGTATTTT
many	TRBV5-5	-	TRBJ2-2	CASSPHLGGIGELFF	TGTGCCAGCAGCCCTCACTTGGGCGGGATCGGGGAGCTGTTTTTT
many	TRBV10-3	-	TRBJ2-2	CAISVSGVAAGELFF	TGTGCCATCAGTGTTTCGGGAGTGGCCGCCGGGGAGCTGTTTTTT
many	TRBV20-1	TRBD2	TRBJ2-7	CSAEGTSGTYEQYF	TGCAGTGCTGAAGGGACTAGCGGCACCTACGAGCAGTACTTC
-	TRBV5-1	TRBD2	TRBJ2-2	CASSLAAGRDTGELFF	TGCGCCAGCAGCTTGGCCGCGGGGAGGGACACCGGGGAGCTGTTTTTT
many	TRBV20-1	-	TRBJ1-2	CSAVWADYGYTF	TGCAGTGCTGTCTGGGCAGACTATGGCTACACCTTC
-	TRBV7-6	-	TRBJ2-3	CASSLVLAGSTDTQYF	TGTGCCAGCAGCTTAGTTCTTGCGGGAAGCACAGATACGCAGTATTTT
many	TRBV5-1	TRBD2	TRBJ2-1	CASSPFPGGSSNEQFF	TGCGCCAGCAGTCCCTTCCCGGGAGGGAGTAGCAATGAGCAGTTCTTC
-	TRBV25-1	-	TRBJ2-1	CASSEFAHSYNEQFF	TGTGCCAGCAGTGAATTTGCTCACTCCTACAATGAGCAGTTCTTC
many	TRBV29-1	TRBD1	TRBJ2-2	CSVDRQGDTGELFF	TGCAGCGTTGACCGACAGGGAGACACCGGGGAGCTGTTTTTT
many	TRBV12-3/TRBV12-4	-	TRBJ1-5	CASSSGSRVQPQHF	TGTGCCAGCAGTTCGGGCTCCAGGGTTCAGCCCCAGCATTTT
many	TRBV5-1	-	TRBJ2-5	CASSLGQVQETQYF	TGCGCCAGCAGCTTGGGACAGGTACAAGAGACCCAGTACTTC
many	TRBV20-1	TRBD2	TRBJ2-2	CCARGPGRATNTGELFF	TGCTGTGCTAGAGGCCCCGGGAGGGCGACGAACACCGGGGAGCTGTTTTTT
many	TRBV20-1	TRBD2	TRBJ2-5	CSARARLARETQYF	TGCAGTGCTAGAGCCAGACTAGCTAGAGAGACCCAGTACTTC
many	TRBV5-1	TRBD1	TRBJ2-5	CASSSGQGNKETQYF	TGCGCCAGCAGCTCGGGACAGGGGAACAAAGAGACCCAGTACTTC
many	TRBV20-1	-	TRBJ2-7	CSAKQTGTYEQYF	TGCAGTGCCAAACAAACAGGGACCTACGAGCAGTACTTC
many	TRBV29-1	-	TRBJ2-7	CSVGHNHREQYF	TGCAGCGTTGGTCACAACCACCGGGAGCAGTACTTC
many	TRBV14	-	TRBJ2-5	CASSRSPAETQYF	TGTGCCAGCAGCCGCTCCCCAGCGGAGACCCAGTACTTC
many	TRBV3-1	TRBD1	TRBJ2-6	CASSRTGGSTGANVLTF	TGTGCCAGCAGCCGGACAGGGGGCTCCACTGGGGCCAACGTCCTGACTTTC
few	TRBV5-1	TRBD1	TRBJ2-3	CASSDLTGFDTQYF	TGCGCCAGCAGCGATCTGACAGGGTTTGATACGCAGTATTTT
many	TRBV27	-	TRBJ2-2	CASRGGKYTGELFF	TGTGCCAGCAGGGGTGGCAAATACACCGGGGAGCTGTTTTTT
many	TRBV20-1	-	TRBJ1-5	CSASPSGGIGNQPQHF	TGCAGTGCTTCCCCATCTGGGGGCATCGGCAATCAGCCCCAGCATTTT
many	TRBV29-1	-	TRBJ1-2	CSGGVANYGYTF	TGCAGCGGAGGGGTAGCTAACTATGGCTACACCTTC
many	TRBV4-1	-	TRBJ2-7	CASSQDLTGPSYEQYF	TGCGCCAGCAGCCAAGATCTAACAGGCCCTTCCTACGAGCAGTACTTC
many	TRBV7-9	-	TRBJ1-5	CASSLETGSNQPQHF	TGTGCCAGCAGCCTAGAAACAGGGAGCAATCAGCCCCAGCATTTT
many	TRBV20-1	TRBD2	TRBJ2-3	CTAESGGTDTQYF	TGCACCGCGGAGAGCGGGGGCACAGATACGCAGTATTTT
-	TRBV5-1	-	TRBJ1-1	CASSFNLEGEAFF	TGCGCCAGCAGCTTCAACCTCGAAGGGGAGGCTTTCTTT
many	TRBV5-1	TRBD2	TRBJ2-1	CASSLVLAGENEQFF	TGCGCCAGCAGCTTGGTATTAGCGGGAGAAAATGAGCAGTTCTTC
many	TRBV7-2	-	TRBJ2-3	CASSGGTLRGDTQYF	TGTGCCAGCAGCGGCGGGACTTTGAGAGGAGATACGCAGTATTTT
many	TRBV5-1	-	TRBJ2-1	CAWQDNEQFF	TGCGCCTGGCAGGACAATGAGCAGTTCTTC
many	TRBV28	-	TRBJ1-6	CASKLGDSPLHF	TGTGCCAGCAAGTTAGGGGATTCACCCCTCCACTTT
many	TRBV12-3/TRBV12-4	-	TRBJ1-5	CASSLGRVQPQHF	TGTGCCAGCAGTTTAGGGAGGGTTCAGCCCCAGCATTTT
many	TRBV7-9	-	TRBJ1-1	CAVTVSDTEAFF	TGTGCCGTCACGGTTTCGGACACTGAAGCTTTCTTT
-	TRBV12-3/TRBV12-4	-	TRBJ2-1	CASTFPDPYPEQFF	TGTGCCAGCACCTTCCCCGACCCTTATCCTGAGCAGTTCTTC
many	TRBV20-1	TRBD1	TRBJ1-2	CSARPGQGKYGYTF	TGCAGTGCTAGACCGGGACAGGGGAAGTATGGCTACACCTTC
many	TRBV7-8	-	TRBJ1-5	CASSQTGQPQHF	TGTGCCAGCAGCCAAACAGGGCAGCCCCAGCATTTT
many	TRBV5-1	TRBD2	TRBJ2-5	CASHAYRGGQETQYF	TGCGCCAGCCACGCCTATCGGGGGGGGCAAGAGACCCAGTACTTC
many	TRBV7-9	-	TRBJ2-7	CASSLDRWEQYF	TGTGCCAGCAGCTTAGATCGGTGGGAGCAGTACTTC
many	TRBV7-2	TRBD2	TRBJ2-3	CASSLAPSGSTDTQYF	TGTGCCAGCAGCTTAGCTCCTAGCGGGAGTACAGATACGCAGTATTTT
-	TRBV5-1	TRBD1	TRBJ2-1	CASKTPGQGYNEQFF	TGCGCCAGTAAAACTCCGGGACAGGGATACAATGAGCAGTTCTTC
many	TRBV3-1	TRBD1	TRBJ2-7	CASSLGTVGYEQYF	TGTGCCAGCAGCCTCGGGACAGTGGGCTACGAGCAGTACTTC
-	TRBV5-6	TRBD2	TRBJ2-7	CASSWGEGHAYEQYF	TGTGCCAGCAGCTGGGGGGAGGGGCACGCCTACGAGCAGTACTTC
many	TRBV29-1	-	TRBJ2-2	CSATGSNTGELFF	TGCAGCGCGACAGGATCGAACACCGGGGAGCTGTTTTTT
many	TRBV3-1	TRBD1	TRBJ2-1	CASSPSPGQDRYNEQFF	TGTGCCAGCAGCCCCTCTCCGGGACAGGACCGCTACAATGAGCAGTTCTTC
few	TRBV7-6	TRBD2	TRBJ2-1	CASSLTSGGTPIYNEQFF	TGTGCCAGCAGCCTGACTAGCGGGGGGACCCCTATTTACAATGAGCAGTTCTTC
many	TRBV6-2/TRBV6-3	-	TRBJ2-3	CASSPPGRSDTQYF	TGTGCCAGCAGCCCACCTGGGAGGTCAGATACGCAGTATTTT
many	TRBV7-2	-	TRBJ2-2	CASSRTRADTGELFF	TGTGCCAGCAGCCGTACCAGGGCGGACACCGGGGAGCTGTTTTTT
few	TRBV5-1	TRBD2	TRBJ2-2	CAKNPGLAGGLDTGELFF	TGCGCCAAGAATCCGGGACTAGCGGGGGGGCTCGACACCGGGGAGCTGTTTTTT
many	TRBV5-1	-	TRBJ2-3	CASSREKITDTQYF	TGCGCCAGCAGCCGGGAGAAAATCACAGATACGCAGTATTTT
many	TRBV5-1	-	TRBJ1-1	CASSLEGGNTEAFF	TGCGCCAGCAGCTTGGAGGGGGGGAACACTGAAGCTTTCTTT
many	TRBV5-1	TRBD1	TRBJ2-5	CASRYSPAGGAETQYF	TGCGCCAGCCGATATTCCCCCGCAGGGGGCGCGGAGACCCAGTACTTC
many	TRBV20-1	TRBD2	TRBJ2-5	CSARTGLALETQYF	TGCAGTGCTAGGACGGGACTAGCGCTGGAGACCCAGTACTTC
many	TRBV5-1	-	TRBJ2-7	CASSLADWTRNEQYF	TGCGCCAGCAGCCTCGCCGACTGGACCCGAAACGAGCAGTACTTC
many	TRBV9	-	TRBJ2-7	CASSATGGVYEQYF	TGTGCCAGCAGCGCCACAGGTGGGGTCTACGAGCAGTACTTC
many	TRBV24-1	-	TRBJ2-1	CATSDPTRTGEQFF	TGTGCCACCAGTGATCCTACGAGAACCGGTGAGCAGTTCTTC
-	TRBV5-1	-	TRBJ2-2	CASSFPTRGTGELFF	TGCGCCAGCAGCTTTCCGACCAGGGGGACTGGGGAGCTGTTTTTT
many	TRBV5-1	-	TRBJ2-6	CASSFDRLGVGANVLTF	TGCGCCAGCAGCTTTGACAGGTTGGGAGTTGGGGCCAACGTCCTGACTTTC